Each of the 21 T cell receptor beta chains below was sequenced from the same sample in a study of monozygotic twins with cystic fibrosis. TCRdb's table, derived via immunoSEQ multiplex PCR, lists solely in-frame clones and lacks some. The repertoire includes roughly 14,000 clones, 90% to 95% of them detected once, and around 9.3% sits in the top ten. Sequences were obtained from blood. The receptor source for this set is a girl aged 2 to 9 with cystic fibrosis.

This rearrangement joins TRBV6-1 to TRBJ1-1, with 7 positions matching TRBD1. The CDR3 spans 15 residues. Per germline, CDR1 MNHNS and CDR2 SASEGT. The ends lost 1 base at V and 5 bases at J; junction bases unmatched: 7. CDR3 nucleotides: TGTGCCAGCAGTGAAGGTGGAGGGGGCCGGACTGAAGCTTTCTTT. Translating gives CASSEGGGGRTEAFF.

This chain uses TRBV19 with TRBJ2-7, with D perhaps TRBD2 (5 bases). The ends were cut back, 8 bases at V and 0 bases at J, with 8 bases in the middle. The CDR3 sequence is 12 residues long. Germline V CDR1 and CDR2: LNHDA, SQIVND (reference sequence). CDR3 sequence: CASSRGSYEQYF. Here the CDR3 DNA reads TGTGCCAGTTCACGGGGCTCCTACGAGCAGTACTTC.

The CDR3 DNA is TGTGCCAGCACACAAGGTGCGGGACAGAACTATGGCTACACCTTC. It specifies CASTQGAGQNYGYTF. J is TRBJ1-2 and V is TRBV27, with TRBD1 matching 7 bases. The CDR3 extends over 15 amino acids. V lost 7 bases to trimming and J lost 2 bases; unmatched junction nucleotides: 10. Germline V gene data show CDR1 as MNHEY and CDR2 as SMNVEV (reference sequence).

The genes are TRBV14 and TRBJ1-2, with D unclear. Germline-derived CDR1 and CDR2 are SGHDN and FVKESK. Trimming removed 0 bases at V and 4 bases at J, with 3 bases between. The CDR3 has 12 residues. DNA of the CDR3: TGTGCCAGCAGCCAAGAAGGCTATGGCTACACCTTC. Protein: CASSQEGYGYTF.

The V and J genes are TRBV28 and TRBJ2-7; D might be TRBD1 (5 bases). This CDR3 comprises 17 residues. The germline V gene encodes CDR1 MDHEN and CDR2 SYDVKM. Trimming shortened V by 4 bases and J by 1 base, and 20 bases separated the two germline ends. The CDR3 reads CASSSISPLTDSYEQYF. The CDR3 DNA follows: TGTGCCAGCAGTTCCATTTCACCTCTGACAGATTCCTACGAGCAGTACTTC.

This sequence joins TRBV5-8 and TRBJ1-2, with 9 bases lining up with TRBD1. The CDR3 extends over 15 amino acids. V lost 4 bases and J lost 6; bases outside the gene matches: 10. Germline V gives CDR1 SGHTS, CDR2 YDEGEE. The CDR3 DNA is TGTGCCAGCAGCGACCCGGGACAGGGAGTGAATGGCTACACCTTC. Translated: CASSDPGQGVNGYTF.

This rearrangement joins TRBV9 to TRBJ2-1; 7 bases are shared with TRBD2. V lost 0 bases and J lost 2; bases outside the gene matches: 8. Germline loops: CDR1 SGDLS, CDR2 YYNGEE. The CDR3 spans 17 residues. The CDR3 is CASSVEVRGGAYNEQFF. The CDR3 coding sequence is TGTGCCAGCAGCGTAGAGGTAAGGGGAGGGGCCTACAATGAGCAGTTCTTC.

V is TRBV7-3 and J is TRBJ2-7; 9 positions agree with TRBD1. Unmatched junction bases numbered 5, after V lost 0 bases and J lost 2 bases. CDR1 is SGHTA, CDR2 FQGTGA, per germline. This CDR3 is 16 amino acids long. CDR3 region: CASSLTRTGDPYEQYF. In nucleotides, the CDR3 is TGTGCCAGCAGCTTAACGCGGACAGGGGACCCCTACGAGCAGTACTTC.

The chain recombines TRBV29-1 with TRBJ2-5, with D perhaps matching TRBD1 (7 bases). The end of the DNA is better explained by TRBJ2-7, so the J call may be wrong. CDR3 length equals 15 residues. CDR1 SQVTM and CDR2 ANQGSEA come from the germline V gene. The CDR3 DNA reads as TGCAGCGTTGAAGTCTCGGGCAGGGGGGCTTACGAGCAGTACTTC. The encoded protein is CSVEVSGRGAYEQYF.

The chain is built from TRBV29-1 and TRBJ1-1, with a possible D match to TRBD1 (6 bases). V was clipped by 5 bases and J by 0 bases, with 13 bases between them. Germline assignment: CDR1 SQVTM and CDR2 ANQGSEA. The CDR3 has 14 amino acids. As DNA, the CDR3 is TGCAGCGTTCTATGGGGGCAGATGAACACTGAAGCTTTCTTT. It encodes CSVLWGQMNTEAFF.

The V call is TRBV6-1, the J call TRBJ1-1; D gene ambiguous. CDR1 is MNHNS and CDR2 is SASEGT in the germline V gene. V lost 4 bases and J 0 bases, leaving 21 bases between the germline ends. CDR3 size: 18 residues. The CDR3 spells CASSGGPEDLFMNTEAFF. In DNA, the CDR3 is TGTGCCAGCAGTGGAGGGCCAGAAGATCTTTTCATGAACACTGAAGCTTTCTTT.

The V call is TRBV11-2, the J call TRBJ1-4; 8 bases are a match to TRBD1. The CDR3 loop spans 15 amino acids. Germline V gene lookup returns CDR1 SGHAT and CDR2 FQNNGV. The V segment lost 4 bases and the J segment 7 bases; nucleotides outside the gene matches: 8. CDR3 residues: CASSSRTGFSEKLFF. The CDR3 DNA reads as TGTGCCAGCAGCTCGCGGACAGGGTTTAGTGAAAAACTGTTTTTT. Based on the CDR3 plus reference TRBV11-2 and TRBJ1-4, the full variable domain is EAGVAQSPRYKIIEKRQSVAFWCNPISGHATLYWYQQILGQGPKLLIQFQNNGVVDDSQLPKDRFSAERLKGVDSTLKIQPAKLEDSAVYLCASSSRTGFSEKLFFGSGTQLSVL.

V gene TRBV9 combines with J gene TRBJ2-7; perhaps TRBD2 as D (5 bases). This CDR3 region has 13 residues. CDR1 and CDR2 (germline): SGDLS, YYNGEE. Trimming left V 3 bases short and J 7 bases short, with 14 bases between. CDR3 sequence: CASSAPGVREQYF. The CDR3, as DNA: TGTGCCAGCAGCGCCCCCGGGGTAAGGGAGCAGTACTTC.

The genes are TRBV7-6 and TRBJ1-5; D is possibly TRBD1 (6 bases). In germline, CDR1 is SGHVS, CDR2 FNYEAQ. V lost 1 base, J lost 3 bases, and 10 bases lay in between. The CDR3 totals 15 residues. Here the CDR3 reads CASSLGTGPNQPQHF. DNA of the CDR3: TGTGCCAGCAGCTTAGGCACAGGGCCCAATCAGCCCCAGCATTTT.

The chain combines TRBV19 with TRBJ1-3; D gene ambiguous. Germline lookup yields CDR1 LNHDA and CDR2 SQIVND (reference sequence). The V end lost 5 bases, the J end lost 4 bases, and 6 bases lay between the germline ends. CDR3 length equals 12 residues. CDR3 coding DNA: TGTGCCAGTAGTGACCGAGGAAACACCATATATTTT. This sequence encodes CASSDRGNTIYF.

The chain couples TRBV30 to TRBJ1-2; D gene uncertain. Trimming pared 2 bases from V and 4 bases from J, leaving 8 bases between. The CDR3 has 12 residues. Germline CDR1 reads GTSNPN; CDR2 reads SVGIG (reference sequence). The CDR3 DNA sequence: TGTGCCTGGAGTAGGCAGACCTATGGCTACACCTTC. Translated, it gives CAWSRQTYGYTF. Full variable domain (rest looked up from reference TRBV30 and TRBJ1-2): SQTIHQWPATLVQPVGSPLSLECTVEGTSNPNLYWYRQAAGRGLQLLFYSVGIGQISSEVPQNLSASRPQDRQFILSSKKLLLSDSGFYLCAWSRQTYGYTFGSGTRLTVV.

The chain links TRBV7-2 to TRBJ2-7; D unresolved. This CDR3 comprises 12 residues. Germline CDR1 is SGHTA and CDR2 is FQGNSA. V gave up 2 bases and J gave up 1 base, with 3 bases separating them. The chain's CDR3 is CASSLSSYEQYF. The CDR3 nucleotides read TGTGCCAGCAGCTTATCTTCCTACGAGCAGTACTTC.

The gene calls are TRBV7-3 and TRBJ2-6; D remains ambiguous. The CDR3 has 16 amino acids. The germline gives CDR1 SGHTA, CDR2 FQGTGA. Trimming removed 2 bases at V and 4 bases at J, with 12 bases between. DNA for the CDR3: TGTGCCAGCAGCTTAGGACGTTTGGGCGGGGCCAACGTCCTGACTTTC. Translating gives CASSLGRLGGANVLTF.

The gene calls are TRBV6-5 and TRBJ2-1; TRBD2 matches 7 bases. This CDR3 comprises 13 residues. CDR1 is MNHEY, CDR2 SVGAGI, per germline. Trimming at V came to 7 bases and at J to 9 bases, leaving 9 bases not matched to a gene. The CDR3 loop reads CASKPSGKGEQFF. The CDR3 DNA reads as TGTGCCAGCAAACCGAGCGGGAAGGGTGAGCAGTTCTTC.

This clone has just a few counts. This chain uses TRBV28 with TRBJ2-1, with 9 bases identical to TRBD1. The junction had 19 bases not matched to a gene; V was cut back by 3 bases and J by 7 bases. Germline assignment: CDR1 MDHEN and CDR2 SYDVKM. This CDR3 contains 19 residues. The CDR3 DNA reads TGTGCCAGCAGTTTCATCGTCCCGGGACAGGGAACGGCCGAGAATGAGCAGTTCTTC. Amino acids: CASSFIVPGQGTAENEQFF.

CDR3 in amino acids: CASSPRVRRDTQYF. CDR3 nucleotides: TGTGCCAGCAGCCCCCGGGTACGAAGAGATACGCAGTATTTT. The chain carries TRBV7-2 and TRBJ2-3; D gene uncertain. The length of the CDR3 is 14 residues. Germline V gene sequence: CDR1 SGHTA, CDR2 FQGNSA. The germline V and J ends were trimmed by 5 bases and 5 bases, with 14 bases remaining between them.